This TCR beta chain was sequenced for a study of blood T cell repertoires in COVID-19. Study-wide context: Acute and convalescent COVID-19 specimens originated in the United States, Italy and Spain. The analysed material was cDNA or gDNA that came from T cells, B-cell-depleted T cells, or PBMCs.

In the original workflow: Cell counts per sample came from amplifying reference gene primers. The assay was immunoSEQ multiplex PCR, and TCRdb's table has in-frame clones only and misses some. V and J calls and clone size are as listed in that table; D and trimming were resolved from the DNA. The sample lists about 120,000 clones, 87% occurring once. CDR1 and CDR2 (germline): GTSNPN, SVGIG (reference sequence). CDR3 size: 11 residues. V lost 2 bases, J lost 7 bases, and 8 bases lay in between. Sequenced input: peripheral blood. The chain is built from TRBV30 and TRBJ1-1, with unresolved D. The clonotype was recovered from a woman in her sixties or seventies with acute or convalescent COVID-19. The CDR3 DNA reads as TGTGCCTGGAGTCCCGGGATTGAAGCTTTCTTT. Its translation: CAWSPGIEAFF.